This T cell receptor (beta chain) was identified during a study of T cells in Graves' hyperthyroidism and ophthalmopathy. Study-wide results and caveats: Patients with ophthalmopathy were separated from those with stable hyperthyroidism by a 13 V-J model. The model made its ophthalmopathy prediction, and onset followed a median around 6.5 months later.

As to this clonotype: Antigen: not known.

Exclusion of patients followed from uncontrolled infection, other autoimmune disease, pregnancy or lactation. Each 10 ml fresh peripheral blood draw supplied the PBMCs. TCR beta CDR3 regions were amplified from RNA transcripts. RT-PCR in the first round (using the HTBI primer set) targeted the TCR CDR3. TCRdb redid the calling of the multiplex PCR reads with MiXCR, one entry per CDR3 protein. The data contain some 600,000 distinct CDR3 sequences, 14% of them singletons. The CDR3 spans 18 residues. CDR1 is MNHEY and CDR2 is SVGEGT in the germline V gene. After removal of 7 bases from V and 4 bases from J, the junction contained 19 bases not matched to a gene.

V is TRBV6-2 or TRBV6-3 and J is TRBJ2-3, with 8 bases aligning to TRBD2. The sample comprised blood. The sequence was obtained from a woman under 40 with Graves' hyperthyroidism that later progressed to Graves' ophthalmopathy. The CDR3 DNA follows: TGTGCCAGCAACTTGGGGGGGGGGGTAGCGGGAAAGTCAGATACGCAGTATTTT. This translates into CASNLGGGVAGKSDTQYF.